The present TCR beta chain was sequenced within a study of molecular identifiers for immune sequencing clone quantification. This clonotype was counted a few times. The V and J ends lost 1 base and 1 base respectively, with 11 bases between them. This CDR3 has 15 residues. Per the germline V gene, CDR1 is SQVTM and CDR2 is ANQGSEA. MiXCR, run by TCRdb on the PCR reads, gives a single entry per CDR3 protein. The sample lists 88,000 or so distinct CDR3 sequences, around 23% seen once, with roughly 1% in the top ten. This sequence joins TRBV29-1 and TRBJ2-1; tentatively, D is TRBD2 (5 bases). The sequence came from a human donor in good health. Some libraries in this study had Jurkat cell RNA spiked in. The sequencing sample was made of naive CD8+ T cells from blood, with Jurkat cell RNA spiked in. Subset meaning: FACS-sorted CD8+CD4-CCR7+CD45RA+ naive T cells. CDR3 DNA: TGCAGCGTTGAAGGCTCCCGGGGATCCTACAATGAGCAGTTCTTC. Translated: CSVEGSRGSYNEQFF.